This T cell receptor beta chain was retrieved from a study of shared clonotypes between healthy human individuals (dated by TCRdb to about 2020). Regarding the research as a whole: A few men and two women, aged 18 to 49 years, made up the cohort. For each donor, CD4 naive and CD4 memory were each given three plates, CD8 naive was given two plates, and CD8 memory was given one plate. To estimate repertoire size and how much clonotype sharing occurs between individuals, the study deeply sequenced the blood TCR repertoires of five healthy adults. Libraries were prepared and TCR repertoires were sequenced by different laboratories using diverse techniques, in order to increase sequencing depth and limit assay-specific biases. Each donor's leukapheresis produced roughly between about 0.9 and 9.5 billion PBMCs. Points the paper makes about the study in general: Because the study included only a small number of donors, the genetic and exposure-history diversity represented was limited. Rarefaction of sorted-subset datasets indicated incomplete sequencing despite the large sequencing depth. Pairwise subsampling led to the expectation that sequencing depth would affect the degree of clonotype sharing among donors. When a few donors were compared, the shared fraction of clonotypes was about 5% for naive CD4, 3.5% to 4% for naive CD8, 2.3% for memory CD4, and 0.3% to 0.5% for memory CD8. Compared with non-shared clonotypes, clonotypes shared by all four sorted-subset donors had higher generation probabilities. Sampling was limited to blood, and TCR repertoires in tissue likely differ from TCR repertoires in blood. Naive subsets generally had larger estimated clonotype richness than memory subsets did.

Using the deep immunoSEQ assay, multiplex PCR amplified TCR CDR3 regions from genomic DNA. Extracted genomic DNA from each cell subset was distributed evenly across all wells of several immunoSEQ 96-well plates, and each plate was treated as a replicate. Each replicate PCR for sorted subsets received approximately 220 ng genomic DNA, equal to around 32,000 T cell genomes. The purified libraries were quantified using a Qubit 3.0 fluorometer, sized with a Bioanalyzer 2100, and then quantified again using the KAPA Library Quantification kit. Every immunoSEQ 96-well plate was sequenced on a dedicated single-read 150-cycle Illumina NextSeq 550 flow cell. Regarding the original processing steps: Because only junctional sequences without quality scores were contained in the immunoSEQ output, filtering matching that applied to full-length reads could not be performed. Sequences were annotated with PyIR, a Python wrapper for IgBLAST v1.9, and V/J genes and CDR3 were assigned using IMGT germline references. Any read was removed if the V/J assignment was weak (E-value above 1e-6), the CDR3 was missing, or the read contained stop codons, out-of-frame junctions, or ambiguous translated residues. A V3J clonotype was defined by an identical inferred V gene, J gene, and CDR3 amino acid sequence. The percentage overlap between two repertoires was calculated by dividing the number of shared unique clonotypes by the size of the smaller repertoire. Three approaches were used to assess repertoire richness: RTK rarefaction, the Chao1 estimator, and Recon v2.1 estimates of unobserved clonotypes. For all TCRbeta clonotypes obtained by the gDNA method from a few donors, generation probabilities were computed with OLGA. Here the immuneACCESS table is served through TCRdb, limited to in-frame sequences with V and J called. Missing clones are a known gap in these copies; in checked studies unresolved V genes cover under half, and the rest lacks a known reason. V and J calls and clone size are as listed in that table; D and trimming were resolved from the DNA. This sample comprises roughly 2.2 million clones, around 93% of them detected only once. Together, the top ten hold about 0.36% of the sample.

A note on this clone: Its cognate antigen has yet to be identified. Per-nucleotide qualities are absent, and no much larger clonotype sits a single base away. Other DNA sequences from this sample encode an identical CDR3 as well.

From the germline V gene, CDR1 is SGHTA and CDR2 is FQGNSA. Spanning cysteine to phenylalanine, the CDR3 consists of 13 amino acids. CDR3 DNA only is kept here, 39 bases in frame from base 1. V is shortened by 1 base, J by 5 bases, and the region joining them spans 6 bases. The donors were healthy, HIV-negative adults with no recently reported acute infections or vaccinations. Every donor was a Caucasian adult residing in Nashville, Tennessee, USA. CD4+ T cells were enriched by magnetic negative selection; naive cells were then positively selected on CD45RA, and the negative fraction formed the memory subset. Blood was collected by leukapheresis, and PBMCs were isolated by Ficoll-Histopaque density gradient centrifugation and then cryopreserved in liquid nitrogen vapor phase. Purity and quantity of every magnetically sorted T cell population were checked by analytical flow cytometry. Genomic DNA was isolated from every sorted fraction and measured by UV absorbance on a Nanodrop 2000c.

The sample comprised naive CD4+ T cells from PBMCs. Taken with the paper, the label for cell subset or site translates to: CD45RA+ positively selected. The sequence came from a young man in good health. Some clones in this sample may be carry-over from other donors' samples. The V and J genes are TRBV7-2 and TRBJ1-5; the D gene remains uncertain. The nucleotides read TGTGCCAGCAGCTTAGGTCCCGATCAGCCCCAGCATTTT. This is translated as CASSLGPDQPQHF.